Below, 19 T cell receptor beta chains from the same sample are listed, as sequenced in a study of type 1 regulatory T cells. TCRdb itself ran the reads through MiXCR, one entry per CDR3 protein. The sample records 80,000 to 100,000 distinct CDR3 sequences, roughly 31% being singletons. The material sequenced was CD4+ T cells, either the whole sample or a sorted fraction (not recorded which). The receptors here all came from a human donor in good health.

This clonotype has just a few counts. The V call is TRBV12-3 or TRBV12-4, the J call TRBJ1-1; D not resolved. Trimming removed 3 bases at V and 0 bases at J, with 5 bases between. The CDR3 consists of 13 residues. The CDR3 nucleotides read TGTGCCAGCAGTTTCCAGTTGAACACTGAAGCTTTCTTT. Its protein product is CASSFQLNTEAFF.

The chain employs TRBV5-1 and TRBJ1-1; unclear D gene. V lost 6 bases and J lost 1, with 7 bases in between. The CDR3 runs to 12 residues. Germline V gives CDR1 SGHRS, CDR2 YFSETQ. In nucleotides, the CDR3 is TGCGCCAGCAAAAACCCGAACACTGAAGCTTTCTTT. This encodes CASKNPNTEAFF.

This chain links TRBV13 with TRBJ2-3, with TRBD2 identical over 10 bases. Germline V gene lookup returns CDR1 PRHDT and CDR2 FYEKMQ (reference sequence). This CDR3 spans 17 amino acids. V lost 5 bases to trimming and J lost 3 bases; unmatched junction nucleotides: 11. In DNA form, the CDR3 reads TGTGCCAGCAGCACGTATCGGACTAGCGGTAGGACAGATACGCAGTATTTT. Residues: CASSTYRTSGRTDTQYF.

This chain uses TRBV7-8 with TRBJ2-5; D ambiguous. CDR1 is SGHVS, CDR2 FQNEAQ, per germline. This CDR3 has 10 amino acids. V lost 3 bases to trimming and J lost 5 bases, with 1 base between them. Written as DNA, the CDR3 is TGTGCCAGCAGCTTGGAGACCCAGTACTTC. Encoded protein: CASSLETQYF.

With regard to this clonotype: This may arise from a read error, as a much more abundant clone is one base away. V and J are TRBV5-1 and TRBJ1-5, with D possibly being TRBD1 (6 bases). Germline V gene sequence: CDR1 SGHRS, CDR2 YFSETQ. With 0 bases removed from V and 6 bases from J, the gap between germline ends came to 10 bases. There are 14 residues in the CDR3. The CDR3 DNA is TGCGCCAGCAGCTTGGGGGACATCAGTCAGCCCCAGCATTTT. It translates to CASSLGDISQPQHF.

V and J are TRBV6-6 and TRBJ2-6, with D tentatively TRBD1 (5 bases). Germline assignment: CDR1 MNHNY and CDR2 SVGAGI (reference sequence). The ends were cut back, 6 bases at V and 0 bases at J, with 12 bases in the middle. The CDR3 has 16 amino acids. The CDR3 nucleotides read TGTGCCAGCAGCCAGCGACAGTTCTCTGGGGCCAACGTCCTGACTTTC. Amino acid sequence: CASSQRQFSGANVLTF.

The rearrangement joins TRBV2 to TRBJ2-7; D is undetermined. Germline assignment: CDR1 SNHLY and CDR2 FYNNEI. The CDR3 spans 13 residues. Trimming cost V 4 bases and J 1 base, with 8 bases left between them. The CDR3 sequence: CASSVGMSYEQYF. The CDR3 nucleotides are TGTGCCAGCAGTGTTGGGATGTCCTACGAGCAGTACTTC.

The gene calls are TRBV7-2 and TRBJ2-3; TRBD2 aligns across 9 bases. The CDR3 consists of 18 residues. From germline, CDR1 is SGHTA and CDR2 FQGNSA. The junction had 8 bases not matched to a gene; V was cut back by 1 base and J by 0 bases. The CDR3 loop is CASSLDGGGRASTDTQYF. DNA for the CDR3: TGTGCCAGCAGCTTAGATGGGGGCGGGAGGGCTAGCACAGATACGCAGTATTTT.

This chain connects TRBV25-1 to TRBJ2-2; D might be TRBD1 (6 bases). V lost 3 bases and J 0 bases, leaving 14 bases between the germline ends. The CDR3 has 17 residues. CDR1 and CDR2 from the germline V gene are MGHDK and SYGVNS. Written as DNA, the CDR3 is TGTGCCAGCAGTGAGGTCATAGGACAGACGAACACCGGGGAGCTGTTTTTT. It specifies CASSEVIGQTNTGELFF.

This clonotype was seen a few times. The chain combines TRBV3-1 with TRBJ1-1; 8 nucleotides match TRBD1. The CDR3 runs to 15 residues. The V and J ends lost 4 bases and 5 bases, in that order; junction bases with no gene match: 9. CDR1 LGHDT and CDR2 YNNKEL come from the germline V gene (reference sequence). Here the CDR3 reads CASSPKTQGGTEAFF. The CDR3 DNA follows: TGTGCCAGCAGCCCAAAAACACAGGGGGGGACTGAAGCTTTCTTT.

V usage is TRBV12-3 or TRBV12-4 and J usage is TRBJ2-7, with a possible D match to TRBD1 (6 bases). CDR3 length: 13 residues. Trimming pared 7 bases from V and 6 bases from J, leaving 16 bases between. The CDR3 protein is CASTLLQGSEQYF. CDR3 DNA sequence: TGTGCCAGCACCCTATTACAGGGATCCGAGCAGTACTTC.

The chain carries TRBV6-2 or TRBV6-3 and TRBJ2-1, with 13 positions matching TRBD2. This CDR3 is 15 amino acids long. Trimming cost V 6 bases and J 8 bases; bases outside gene matches: 7. The germline V gene encodes CDR1 MNHEY and CDR2 SVGEGT. CDR3 loop: CASSRGLAGVDEQFF. The CDR3 bases are TGTGCCAGCAGCCGTGGACTAGCGGGAGTAGATGAGCAGTTCTTC.

The chain has TRBV27 and TRBJ2-5; no clear D. The CDR3 spans 12 residues. The germline V gene encodes CDR1 MNHEY and CDR2 SMNVEV (reference sequence). Deletions cut 2 bases from V and 4 bases from J, with 5 bases between. The CDR3: CASSLSGETQYF. CDR3 DNA: TGTGCCAGCAGTTTAAGTGGAGAGACCCAGTACTTC.

This clonotype was recorded only once. The V and J genes are TRBV19 and TRBJ2-1; the match to TRBD2 covers 7 bases. The germline gives CDR1 LNHDA, CDR2 SQIVND (reference sequence). The CDR3 is 15 amino acids. With 8 bases clipped from V and 5 bases from J, the junction kept 12 bases outside the gene matches. The DNA of the CDR3 is TGTGCCAGTTCCCCGAACGGGAGGTTGGACAATGAGCAGTTCTTC. Translated: CASSPNGRLDNEQFF.

This clonotype was observed a single time. One junction end disagrees with the germline gene, perhaps due to a read error. The gene calls are TRBV27 and TRBJ2-5; 8 bases are shared with TRBD1. There are 18 residues in the CDR3. CDR1 and CDR2 (germline): MNHEY, SMNVEV (reference sequence). CDR3 loop: CASSLRQGKAWYQETLYF. CDR3 nucleotide sequence: TGTGCCAGCAGTCTCAGACAGGGGAAGGCCTGGTACCAAGAGACCCTGTACTTC.

The CDR3 reads CASSYTSGRIGSYEQYF. The DNA for the CDR3 is TGTGCCAGCAGTTACACTAGCGGGAGGATAGGATCCTACGAGCAGTACTTC. The chain joins TRBV6-2 or TRBV6-3 to TRBJ2-7, with 12 bases lining up with TRBD2. The junction had 6 bases not matched to a gene; V was cut back by 2 bases and J by 1 base. This CDR3 contains 17 residues. The germline gives CDR1 MNHEY, CDR2 SVGEGT.

The V gene is TRBV29-1, the J gene TRBJ1-5, with a possible D match to TRBD1 (6 bases). This CDR3 is 13 amino acids long. Germline CDR1 SQVTM, CDR2 ANQGSEA. V lost 6 bases and J 3 bases, leaving 12 bases between the germline ends. The CDR3 DNA sequence: TGCAGCGTCGCGGACAGATACAATCAGCCCCAGCATTTT. Translation gives CSVADRYNQPQHF.

This sequence joins TRBV29-1 and TRBJ2-7; 7 bases line up with TRBD2. In germline, CDR1 is SQVTM, CDR2 ANQGSEA. This CDR3 is built from 16 residues. Trimming cost V 4 bases and J 1 base; bases outside gene matches: 13. The CDR3 nucleotides read TGCAGCGTTGCCGGGGTGGGAGGGAGTTCGTCCTACGAGCAGTACTTC. This sequence encodes CSVAGVGGSSSYEQYF.

This chain connects TRBV6-5 to TRBJ2-7; 10 nucleotides line up with TRBD2. The germline CDR1 and CDR2 sequences are MNHEY and SVGAGI. V lost 10 bases, J lost 6 bases, and 12 bases stayed unmatched. There are 14 residues in the CDR3. CDR3 sequence (DNA): TGTGCCACCCACCCGCCTAGCGGGAGTCCCGAGCAGTACTTC. Its translation is CATHPPSGSPEQYF.